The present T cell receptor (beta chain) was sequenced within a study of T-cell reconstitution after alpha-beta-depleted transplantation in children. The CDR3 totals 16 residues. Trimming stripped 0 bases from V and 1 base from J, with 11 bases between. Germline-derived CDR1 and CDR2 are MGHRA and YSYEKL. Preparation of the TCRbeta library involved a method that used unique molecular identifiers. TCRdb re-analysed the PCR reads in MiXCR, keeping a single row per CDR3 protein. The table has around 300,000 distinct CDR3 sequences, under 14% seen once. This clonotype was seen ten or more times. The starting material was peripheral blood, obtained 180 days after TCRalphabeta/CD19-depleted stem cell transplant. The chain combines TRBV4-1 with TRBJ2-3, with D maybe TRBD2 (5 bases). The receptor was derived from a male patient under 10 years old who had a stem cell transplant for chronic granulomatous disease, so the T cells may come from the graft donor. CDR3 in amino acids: CASSQDPSSRTDTQYF. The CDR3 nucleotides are TGCGCCAGCAGCCAAGATCCTAGCTCCCGCACAGATACGCAGTATTTT.